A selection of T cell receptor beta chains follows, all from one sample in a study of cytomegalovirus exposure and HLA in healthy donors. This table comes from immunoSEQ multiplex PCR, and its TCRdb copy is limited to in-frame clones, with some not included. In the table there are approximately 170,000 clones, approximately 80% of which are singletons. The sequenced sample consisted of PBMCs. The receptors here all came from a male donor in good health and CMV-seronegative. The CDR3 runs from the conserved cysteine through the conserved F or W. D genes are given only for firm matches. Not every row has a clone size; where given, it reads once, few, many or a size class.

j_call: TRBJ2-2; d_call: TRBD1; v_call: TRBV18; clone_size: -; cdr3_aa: CASSPRTGGNSGELFF; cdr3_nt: TGTGCCAGCTCACCACGGACAGGGGGTAACTCCGGGGAGCTGTTTTTT
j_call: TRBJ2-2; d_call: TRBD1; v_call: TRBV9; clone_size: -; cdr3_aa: CASSVGGTGRTGELFF; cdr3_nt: TGTGCCAGCAGCGTAGGTGGGACAGGGCGGACCGGGGAGCTGTTTTTT
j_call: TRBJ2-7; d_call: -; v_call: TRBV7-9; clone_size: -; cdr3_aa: CASSLGTYYEQYF; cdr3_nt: TGTGCCAGCAGCTTAGGGACATACTACGAGCAGTACTTC
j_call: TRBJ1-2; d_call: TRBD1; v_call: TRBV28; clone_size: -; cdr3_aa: CASSPPGTAYGYTF; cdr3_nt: TGTGCCAGCAGCCCCCCTGGGACAGCCTATGGCTACACCTTC
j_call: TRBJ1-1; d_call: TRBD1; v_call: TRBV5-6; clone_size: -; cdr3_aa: CASSPQGATEAFF; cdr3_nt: TGTGCCAGCAGCCCCCAGGGGGCCACTGAAGCTTTCTTT
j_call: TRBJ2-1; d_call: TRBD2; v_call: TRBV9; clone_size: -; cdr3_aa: CASSVGLAVDNEQFF; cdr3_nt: TGTGCCAGCAGCGTAGGGCTAGCGGTCGACAATGAGCAGTTCTTC
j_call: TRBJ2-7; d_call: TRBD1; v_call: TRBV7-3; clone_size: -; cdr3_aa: CASSTQGGAGYEQYF; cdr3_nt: TGTGCCAGCAGCACTCAAGGGGGCGCAGGCTACGAGCAGTACTTC
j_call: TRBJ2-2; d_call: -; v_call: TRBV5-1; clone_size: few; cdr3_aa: CASSLDLNTGELFF; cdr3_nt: TGCGCCAGCAGCTTGGATCTCAACACCGGGGAGCTGTTTTTT
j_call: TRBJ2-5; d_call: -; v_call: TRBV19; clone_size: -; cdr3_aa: CASSSKETQYF; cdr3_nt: TGTGCCAGTAGTAGTAAAGAGACCCAGTACTTC
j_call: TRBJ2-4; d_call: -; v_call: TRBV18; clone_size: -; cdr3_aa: CASSRREGQNIQYF; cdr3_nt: TGTGCCAGCTCACGGAGAGAGGGTCAAAACATTCAGTACTTC
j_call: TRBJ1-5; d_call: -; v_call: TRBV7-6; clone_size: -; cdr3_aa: CASSLSWANQPQHF; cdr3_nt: TGTGCCAGCAGCTTAAGTTGGGCGAATCAGCCCCAGCATTTT
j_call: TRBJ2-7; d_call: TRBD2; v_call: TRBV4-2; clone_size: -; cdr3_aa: CASSQESGTSGMYEQYF; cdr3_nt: TGTGCCAGCAGCCAAGAGTCCGGGACTAGCGGGATGTACGAGCAGTACTTC
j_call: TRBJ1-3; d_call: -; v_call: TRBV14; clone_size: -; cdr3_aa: CASSLNFRGLSGNTIYF; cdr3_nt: TGTGCCAGCAGCCTAAACTTCAGGGGCCTCTCTGGAAACACCATATATTTT
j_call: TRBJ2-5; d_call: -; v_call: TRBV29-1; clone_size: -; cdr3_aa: CSASDHTETQYF; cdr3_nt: TGCTCGGCTAGCGACCACACAGAGACCCAGTACTTC
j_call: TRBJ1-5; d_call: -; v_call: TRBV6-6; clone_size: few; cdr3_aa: CASRARDQPQHF; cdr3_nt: TGTGCCAGCAGAGCGAGGGATCAGCCCCAGCATTTT
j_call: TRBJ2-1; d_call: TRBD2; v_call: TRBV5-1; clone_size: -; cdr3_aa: CASSYAGGEQFF; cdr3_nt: TGCGCCAGCAGTTACGCGGGAGGTGAGCAGTTCTTC
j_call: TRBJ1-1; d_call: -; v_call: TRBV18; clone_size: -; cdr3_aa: CASSEYAAEAFF; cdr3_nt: TGTGCCAGCTCAGAGTATGCGGCTGAAGCTTTCTTT
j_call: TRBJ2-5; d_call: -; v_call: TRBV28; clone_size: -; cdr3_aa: CASSIAGHRSTQETQYF; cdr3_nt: TGTGCCAGCAGCATCGCCGGCCACAGGAGCACACAAGAGACCCAGTACTTC
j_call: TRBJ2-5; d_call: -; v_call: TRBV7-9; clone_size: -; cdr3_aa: CASIKRRGQTQYF; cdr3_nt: TGTGCCAGCATCAAACGAAGGGGCCAGACCCAGTACTTC
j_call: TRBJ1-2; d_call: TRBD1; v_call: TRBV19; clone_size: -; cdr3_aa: CASSIRDRGHGYTF; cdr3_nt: TGTGCCAGTAGTATCCGGGACAGGGGCCATGGCTACACCTTC
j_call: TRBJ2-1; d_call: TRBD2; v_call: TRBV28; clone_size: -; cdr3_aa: CASSLQSGGANEQFF; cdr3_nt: TGTGCCAGCAGTTTACAGAGCGGGGGGGCGAATGAGCAGTTCTTC
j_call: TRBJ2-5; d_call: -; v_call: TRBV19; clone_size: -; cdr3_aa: CASRKQGVETQYF; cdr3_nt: TGTGCCAGTAGGAAACAGGGAGTGGAGACCCAGTACTTC
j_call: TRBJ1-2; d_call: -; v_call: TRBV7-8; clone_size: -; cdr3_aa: CASSIDKGGGYTF; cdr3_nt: TGTGCCAGCAGCATCGATAAAGGCGGTGGCTACACCTTC
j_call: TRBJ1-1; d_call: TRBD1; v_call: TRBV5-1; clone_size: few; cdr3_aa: CASSFGTANTEAFF; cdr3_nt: TGCGCCAGCAGCTTTGGGACAGCGAACACTGAAGCTTTCTTT
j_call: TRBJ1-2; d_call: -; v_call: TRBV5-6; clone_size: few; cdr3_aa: CASSLWGENYGYTF; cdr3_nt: TGTGCCAGCAGCTTGTGGGGGGAGAACTATGGCTACACCTTC
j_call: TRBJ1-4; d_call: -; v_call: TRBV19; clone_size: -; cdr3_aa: CASSTSGSPGEKLFF; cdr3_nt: TGTGCCAGTAGTACTTCCGGGAGTCCGGGGGAAAAACTGTTTTTT
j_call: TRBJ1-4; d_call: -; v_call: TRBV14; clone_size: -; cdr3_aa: CASSQEGFRLGEKLFF; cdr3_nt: TGTGCCAGCAGCCAAGAGGGTTTCAGGCTCGGTGAAAAACTGTTTTTT
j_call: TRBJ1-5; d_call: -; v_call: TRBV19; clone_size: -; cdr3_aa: CASSTGRDQPQHF; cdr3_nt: TGTGCCAGTAGCACAGGGCGTGATCAGCCCCAGCATTTT
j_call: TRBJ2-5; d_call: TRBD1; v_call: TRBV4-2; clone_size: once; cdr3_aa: CASSPVPGQGNKETQYF; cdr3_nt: TGTGCCAGCAGCCCCGTCCCGGGACAGGGGAATAAAGAGACCCAGTACTTC
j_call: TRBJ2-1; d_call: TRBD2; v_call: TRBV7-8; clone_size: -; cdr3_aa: CASSLFGQGTSGSSYNEQFF; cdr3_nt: TGTGCCAGCAGCTTATTCGGACAGGGGACTAGCGGTAGCTCCTACAATGAGCAGTTCTTC
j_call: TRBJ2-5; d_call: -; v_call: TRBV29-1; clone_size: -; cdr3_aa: CSVELLVPRAQYF; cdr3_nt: TGCAGCGTTGAGCTACTAGTTCCCCGGGCCCAGTACTTC
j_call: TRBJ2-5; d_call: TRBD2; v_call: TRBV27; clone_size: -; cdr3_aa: CASRTGTSWETQYF; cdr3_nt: TGTGCCAGCAGGACCGGGACTAGCTGGGAGACCCAGTACTTC
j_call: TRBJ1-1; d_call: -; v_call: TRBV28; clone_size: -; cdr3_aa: CASTQLQVSFTEAFF; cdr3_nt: TGTGCCAGCACTCAATTACAGGTGTCTTTCACTGAAGCTTTCTTT
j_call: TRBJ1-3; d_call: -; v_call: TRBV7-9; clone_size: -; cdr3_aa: CASSLRTASGNTIYF; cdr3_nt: TGTGCCAGCAGCTTACGGACAGCCTCTGGAAACACCATATATTTT
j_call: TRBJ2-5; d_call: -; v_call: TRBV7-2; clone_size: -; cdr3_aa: CASSAQVQETQYF; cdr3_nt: TGTGCCAGCAGCGCACAGGTCCAAGAGACCCAGTACTTC
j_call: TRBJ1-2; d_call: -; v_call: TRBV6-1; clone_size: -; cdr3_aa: CASTALRQGQDGYTF; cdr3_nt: TGTGCCAGCACGGCTCTCAGGCAGGGGCAGGATGGCTACACCTTC
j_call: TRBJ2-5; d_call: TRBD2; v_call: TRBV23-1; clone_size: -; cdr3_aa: CASSLKGTSGQETQYF; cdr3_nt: TGCGCCAGCAGTCTGAAAGGGACTAGCGGTCAAGAGACCCAGTACTTC
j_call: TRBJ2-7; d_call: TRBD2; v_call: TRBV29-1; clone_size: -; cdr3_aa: CSVFRPGGTGYEQYF; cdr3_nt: TGCAGCGTCTTTAGACCCGGGGGGACGGGTTACGAGCAGTACTTC
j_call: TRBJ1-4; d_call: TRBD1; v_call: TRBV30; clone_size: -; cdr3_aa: CAWSATGTGNEKLFF; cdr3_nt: TGTGCCTGGAGTGCCACCGGGACAGGGAATGAAAAACTGTTTTTT
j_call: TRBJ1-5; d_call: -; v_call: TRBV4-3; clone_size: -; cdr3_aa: CASSQDGSDYQPQHF; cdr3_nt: TGCGCCAGCAGCCAAGATGGCAGCGATTATCAGCCCCAGCATTTT
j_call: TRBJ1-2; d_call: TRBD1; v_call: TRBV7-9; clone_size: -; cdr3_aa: CASSPTPRGYGYTF; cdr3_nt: TGTGCCAGCAGCCCAACCCCCAGGGGGTATGGCTACACCTTC
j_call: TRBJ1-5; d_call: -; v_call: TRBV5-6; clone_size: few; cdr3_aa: CASSLSAYSNQPQHF; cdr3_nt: TGTGCCAGCAGCTTATCTGCGTATAGCAATCAGCCCCAGCATTTT
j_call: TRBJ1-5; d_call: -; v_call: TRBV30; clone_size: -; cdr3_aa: CAWSVLRNRPQHF; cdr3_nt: TGTGCCTGGAGTGTACTAAGGAATCGGCCCCAGCATTTT
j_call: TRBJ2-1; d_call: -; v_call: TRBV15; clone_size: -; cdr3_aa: CATSKMGLNEQFF; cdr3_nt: TGTGCCACCAGCAAAATGGGGCTAAATGAGCAGTTCTTC
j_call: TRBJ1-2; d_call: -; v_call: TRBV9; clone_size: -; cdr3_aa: CASSVAQGSYGYTF; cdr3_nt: TGTGCCAGCAGCGTAGCGCAGGGGAGCTATGGCTACACCTTC
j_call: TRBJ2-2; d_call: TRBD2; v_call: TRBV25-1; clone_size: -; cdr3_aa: CASSGLAPGELFF; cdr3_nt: TGTGCCAGCAGCGGACTAGCGCCCGGGGAGCTGTTTTTT
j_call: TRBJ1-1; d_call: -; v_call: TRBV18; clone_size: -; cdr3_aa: CASSPSEFSDTEAFF; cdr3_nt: TGTGCCAGCTCACCATCTGAATTCAGTGACACTGAAGCTTTCTTT
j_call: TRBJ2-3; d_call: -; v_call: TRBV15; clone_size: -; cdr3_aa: CATSRAQRGTDTQYF; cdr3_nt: TGTGCCACCAGCAGAGCCCAGCGGGGCACAGATACGCAGTATTTT